This T cell receptor beta chain was obtained from a study of control samples from healthy donors and cancer patients. V was cut by 4 bases and J by 5 bases, with 12 bases left in between. CDR3 length: 15 residues. Per the germline V gene, CDR1 is SGHAT and CDR2 is FQNNGV. Libraries were prepared by immunoSEQ multiplex PCR; TCRdb keeps only in-frame clonotypes and omits some of them. In the table there are about 49,000 clones, 80% to 90% of which are singletons. This receptor was taken from a woman between 50 and 59 years old with lung cancer. The rearrangement links TRBV11-2 to TRBJ1-6; a possible D gene is TRBD1 (5 bases). Sequenced sample: PBMCs. The CDR3 region is CASSSRDSDNSPLHF. The CDR3 DNA follows: TGTGCCAGCAGCTCCCGTGACAGCGATAATTCACCCCTCCACTTT.